One sample yielded the 17 T cell receptor beta chains listed below, sequenced in a study of OX40 agonist ivuxolimab in advanced cancers. Data came from immunoSEQ multiplex PCR; TCRdb stores just in-frame clones and leaves some out. The sample consists of some 60,000 clones, more than 80% of them appearing once. Sequenced here: CD4+ or CD8+ T cells sorted from blood, sampled in a trial of the OX40 agonist ivuxolimab. These receptors all stem from an adult with an advanced solid tumor such as melanoma, head and neck, liver or kidney cancer.

In its sample, this clone was seen once. V usage is TRBV7-2 and J usage is TRBJ1-1, with D unclear. CDR1 SGHTA and CDR2 FQGNSA come from the germline V gene. The CDR3 sequence is 13 residues long. The V gene lost 1 base and the J gene lost 5 bases, with 8 bases spanning the gap. CDR3 residues: CASSLGLGTEAFF. DNA of the CDR3: TGTGCCAGCAGCTTAGGTCTGGGGACTGAAGCTTTCTTT. Full variable domain (missing parts from reference TRBV7-2 and TRBJ1-1): GAGVSQSPSNKVTEKGKDVELRCDPISGHTALYWYRQSLGQGLEFLIYFQGNSAPDKSGLPSDRFSAERTGGSVSTLTIQRTQQEDSAVYLCASSLGLGTEAFFGQGTRLTVV.

The rearrangement joins TRBV19 to TRBJ2-5; TRBD2 might be the D (6 bases). The DNA end is a closer match to TRBJ2-7, so the J assignment may be wrong. Germline V gives CDR1 LNHDA, CDR2 SQIVND (reference sequence). The CDR3 runs 14 residues. CDR3: CASSRGLKPYEQYF. CDR3 nucleotides: TGTGCCAGTAGTAGGGGACTGAAACCCTACGAGCAGTACTTC.

The chain uses TRBV7-2 and TRBJ1-1; D not resolved. The CDR3 runs to 13 residues. V was shortened by 2 bases and J by 4 bases, with 8 bases between the two germline ends. Per germline, CDR1 SGHTA and CDR2 FQGNSA. CDR3 sequence: CASSLYTGTEAFF. DNA of the CDR3: TGTGCCAGCAGCTTATATACCGGCACTGAAGCTTTCTTT.

The chain has TRBV30 and TRBJ1-5; D is unresolved. Germline CDR1 GTSNPN, CDR2 SVGIG (reference sequence). This CDR3 contains 15 residues. V lost 0 bases to trimming and J lost 4 bases, with 13 bases between them. CDR3 coding DNA: TGTGCCTGGAGTGTACGGGCAGGCTATAATCAGCCCCAGCATTTT. It specifies CAWSVRAGYNQPQHF.

The chain recombines TRBV9 with TRBJ1-1; D call uncertain. This CDR3 contains 13 residues. Trimming shortened V by 5 bases and J by 3 bases, and 11 bases separated the two germline ends. From germline, CDR1 is SGDLS and CDR2 YYNGEE. The CDR3 reads CASSARGHTEAFF. DNA for the CDR3: TGTGCCAGCAGTGCCCGAGGACACACTGAAGCTTTCTTT.

The chain couples TRBV5-5 to TRBJ1-2; no clear D gene. Trimming took 3 bases from V and 2 from J, leaving 14 bases between them. The germline gives CDR1 SGHKS, CDR2 YYEKEE (reference sequence). The CDR3 covers 15 residues. CDR3 sequence reads: CASSSLTTANYGYTF. CDR3 coding DNA: TGTGCCAGCAGCTCGTTGACTACAGCAAACTATGGCTACACCTTC.

The rearrangement links TRBV5-1 to TRBJ2-5; D is ambiguous. CDR3 length: 14 amino acids. The V gene's germline CDR1 is SGHRS and CDR2 YFSETQ. V shed 4 bases and J shed 5 bases, with 15 bases lying between them. This CDR3 reads CASSPGLRKETQYF. The CDR3 nucleotides are TGCGCCAGCAGCCCTGGGCTAAGAAAGGAGACCCAGTACTTC.

The V and J genes are TRBV11-3 and TRBJ1-2; TRBD1 matches at 9 bases. Germline V gene sequence: CDR1 SGHNT, CDR2 YENEEA. V shed 5 bases and J 1 base; nucleotides not matched to a gene: 2. The CDR3 runs to 14 residues. In nucleotides, the CDR3 is TGTGCCAGCAGCGGACAGGGGAATAACTATGGCTACACCTTC. Translation gives CASSGQGNNYGYTF.

This clone was found a few times. The chain combines TRBV27 with TRBJ2-3; no firm D call. V lost 2 bases, J lost 8 bases, and 11 bases lay in between. This CDR3 is built from 13 residues. CDR1 and CDR2 from the germline V gene are MNHEY and SMNVEV (reference sequence). DNA for the CDR3: TGTGCCAGCAGTTTAGGGTGGCTCGGTACGCAGTATTTT. It translates to CASSLGWLGTQYF.

The V and J genes are TRBV6-6 and TRBJ1-4, with a tentative D call TRBD1 (5 bases). The CDR3 contains 12 residues. Germline values: CDR1 MNHNY, CDR2 SVGAGI (reference sequence). Trimming stripped 2 bases from V and 7 bases from J, with 5 bases between. DNA of the CDR3: TGTGCCAGCAGTTACGGGGGTGAAAAACTGTTTTTT. Translated: CASSYGGEKLFF.

The chain recombines TRBV20-1 with TRBJ1-2; D is perhaps TRBD1 (5 bases). Trimming stripped 2 bases from V and 8 bases from J, with 9 bases between. The CDR3 loop spans 11 amino acids. Germline lookup yields CDR1 DFQATT and CDR2 SNEGSKA (reference sequence). The CDR3 nucleotides are TGCAGTGCTAGACGAGGGGACGGCTACACCTTC. Its protein is CSARRGDGYTF.

The chain combines TRBV2 with TRBJ1-5; a weak D match, TRBD1 (5 bases). Germline assignment: CDR1 SNHLY and CDR2 FYNNEI. The CDR3 sequence is 14 residues long. Trimming took 4 bases from V and 6 from J, leaving 13 bases between them. The CDR3 here is CASSGGQGFQPQHF. The CDR3 DNA reads as TGTGCCAGCAGTGGGGGTCAGGGTTTTCAGCCCCAGCATTTT.

This clone showed up many times. This sequence joins TRBV5-6 and TRBJ2-1, with 7 bases fitting TRBD1. Germline assignment: CDR1 SGHDT and CDR2 YYEEEE. With V trimmed by 4 bases and J by 5 bases, 9 bases remained unmatched. This CDR3 comprises 15 residues. The CDR3 reads CASSNRDRRNNEQFF. Written as DNA, the CDR3 is TGTGCCAGCAGCAACCGGGACAGACGAAACAATGAGCAGTTCTTC.

This clone was observed once. The chain combines TRBV10-3 with TRBJ1-3, with TRBD1 identical over 7 bases. CDR1 is ENHRY, CDR2 SYGVKD, per germline. Trimming removed 4 bases from V and 4 bases from J; junction bases left unmatched: 19. The CDR3 consists of 19 residues. CDR3 in DNA: TGTGCCATCAGTGGGGGGACAGCCGGACCAGCGGGTGCCGGAAACACCATATATTTT. It is translated as CAISGGTAGPAGAGNTIYF.

This rearrangement joins TRBV27 to TRBJ1-1; TRBD1 agrees at 8 bases. CDR1 and CDR2 from the germline V gene are MNHEY and SMNVEV (reference sequence). V gave up 6 bases and J gave up 0 bases; unmatched junction bases: 3. CDR3 length: 14 residues. The CDR3 nucleotides are TGTGCCAGCAGGAGACAGGGGTTGAACACTGAAGCTTTCTTT. Its translation is CASRRQGLNTEAFF.

V gene TRBV18 combines with J gene TRBJ1-2, with a tentative D call TRBD1 (5 bases). This CDR3 comprises 15 residues. V lost 0 bases, J lost 6 bases, and 14 bases lay in between. The germline V gene encodes CDR1 KGHSH and CDR2 LQKENI. In DNA form, the CDR3 reads TGTGCCAGCTCACCACCGACGAGGGGTTTGGATGGCTACACCTTC. Encoded protein: CASSPPTRGLDGYTF.

V gene TRBV2 combines with J gene TRBJ2-5; D gene ambiguous. V dropped 2 bases and J dropped 0 bases, with 7 bases sitting between them. Looked up from germline, CDR1 is SNHLY and CDR2 is FYNNEI. This CDR3 comprises 14 residues. CDR3 bases: TGTGCCAGCAGTGAAAACTCTAACCAAGAGACCCAGTACTTC. This translates into CASSENSNQETQYF.